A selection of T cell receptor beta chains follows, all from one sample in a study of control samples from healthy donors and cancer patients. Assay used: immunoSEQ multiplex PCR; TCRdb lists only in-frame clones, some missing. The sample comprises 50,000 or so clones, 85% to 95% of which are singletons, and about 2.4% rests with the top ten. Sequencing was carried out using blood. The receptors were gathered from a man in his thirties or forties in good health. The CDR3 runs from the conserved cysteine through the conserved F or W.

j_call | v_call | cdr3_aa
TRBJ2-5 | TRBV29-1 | CSVGLAGPQETQYF
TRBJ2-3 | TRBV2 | CAGTRTGYEEYF
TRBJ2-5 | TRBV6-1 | CASSETRAEGVTQYF
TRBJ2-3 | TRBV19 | CASSTQADTQYF
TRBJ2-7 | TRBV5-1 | CASRPDSQELSYEQYF
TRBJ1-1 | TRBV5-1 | CASSLGLSTEAFF
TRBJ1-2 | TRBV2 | CASRTGGAYTF
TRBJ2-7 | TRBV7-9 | CASSLVGRSVYEQYF
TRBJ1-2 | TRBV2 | CASKLAGGAEGYTF
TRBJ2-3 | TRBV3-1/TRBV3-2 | CASSQIGTSGRKTDTQYF
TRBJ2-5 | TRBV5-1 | CASSGGQYGETQYF
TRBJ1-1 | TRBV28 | CASSLGRGRNTEAFF
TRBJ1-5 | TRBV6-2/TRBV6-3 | CASSYALNSNQPQHF
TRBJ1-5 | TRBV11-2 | CASSLAGQGGNQPQHF
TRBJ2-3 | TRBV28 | CASSFSPGQEILNTQYF
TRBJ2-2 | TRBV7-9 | CASSFTAVSGELFF
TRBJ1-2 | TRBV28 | CASSPTGGKGNYGYTF
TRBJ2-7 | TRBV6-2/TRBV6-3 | CASSYPYPTEQYF
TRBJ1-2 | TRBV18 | CASSMGRGGQLDGYTF
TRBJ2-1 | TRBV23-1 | CASSQSESGSSSNEQFF
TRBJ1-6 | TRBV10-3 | CAISGQQEASPLHF
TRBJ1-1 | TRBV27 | CASSLMGIGVNTEAFF
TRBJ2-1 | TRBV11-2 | CASSLNYNEQFF
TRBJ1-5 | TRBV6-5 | CASSRDKNQPQHF